This TCR beta chain was captured in a study of CD8 T cells in Susac syndrome. The RNA input was about 0.5 to 1 ug, and it was reverse transcribed with random hexamers. TCRdb fed the immunoSEQ multiplex PCR reads into MiXCR, producing one record per CDR3 protein. The sample lists some 250,000 distinct CDR3 sequences; 95% to 97% were seen once. Germline V gene sequence: CDR1 GTSNPN, CDR2 SVGIG (reference sequence). The CDR3 spans 17 residues. V shed 0 bases and J shed 7 bases, with 22 bases lying between them. The chain links TRBV30 to TRBJ2-1; D not certain. Sequencing was done on a sample of CD4+ T cells from PBMCs. The origin of this receptor is a human donor with Susac syndrome. CDR3 bases: TGTGCCTGGAGTGTAATAATGGTGAGGTCTTACCGGAATGAGCAGTTCTTC. This translates into CAWSVIMVRSYRNEQFF.